This TCR beta chain was identified in a study of brain T cells in children with intractable seizures. Profiling relied on immunoSEQ multiplex PCR, and the TCRdb table lists in-frame clones only, not all of them. The data contain 110,000 or so clones, 85% to 95% of them singletons. Germline CDR1 MNHNS, CDR2 SASEGT. The CDR3 sequence is 15 residues long. Remarks on this clone: Mismatch with germline at one junction end may stem from a read error.

This sequence joins TRBV6-1 and TRBJ2-7; 8 positions match TRBD1. The sequence was collected from a boy less than two years old with hemimegalencephaly and intractable seizures. The sequences come from peripheral blood, collected at surgery. The CDR3 loop is CASSEALSGGPLSHF. CDR3 bases: TGTGCCAGCAGTGAAGCGCTGTCAGGGGGCCCCTTATCTCACTTC.